This T cell receptor (beta chain) originates from a study of cytomegalovirus exposure and HLA in healthy donors. Study results and caveats: The productive fraction for most TCR beta V segments was about 90% or about 30% in an earlier analysis. With further analysis later on, most CMV-associated TCR beta chains appeared HLA-restricted. Further analysis was carried out later, and it showed several of the most significant clusters appearing linked to common viral pathogens.

The CDR3 is made up of 13 amino acids. The V end lost 2 bases, the J end lost 1 base, and 5 bases lay between the germline ends. The germline V gene encodes CDR1 MNHNS and CDR2 SASEGT. Details on this clone: The antigen is not known. Other nucleotide sequences in the sample specify the same CDR3.

This PCR relied on a set of 60 Vbeta primers and 13 Jbeta primers. Some clones are missing from TCRdb's copy, which holds only in-frame ones; the method was immunoSEQ multiplex PCR. Altogether 150,000 to 200,000 clones are present, almost 85% being singletons, with the ten largest covering approximately 0.51%. The source of this sequence is a woman aged 45-60 years in good health and CMV-seronegative. Sample: PBMCs. The chain links TRBV6-1 to TRBJ1-1, with unresolved D. The DNA of the CDR3 is TGTGCCAGCAGTGAAACGGGGAACACTGAAGCTTTCTTT. It specifies CASSETGNTEAFF.